This T cell receptor beta chain stems from a study of cytotoxic CD8 clonotypes in ibrutinib-treated CLL. Depth targeted 1 in 200,000 to 1 in 1 million T cells, averaging approximately 9.9x coverage per clonotype. The assay was immunoSEQ multiplex PCR, and TCRdb's table has in-frame clones only and misses some. The sample includes 190,000 or so clones, 72% of them seen just once. Study results and caveats: Clonality went higher at ibrutinib response and then dropped back toward baseline at progression.

Trimming shortened V by 1 base and J by 1 base, and 12 bases separated the two germline ends. The V gene's germline CDR1 is LNHDA and CDR2 SQIVND (reference sequence). The CDR3 sequence is 16 residues long. Concerning this clone itself: Its target is unknown.

The source material was PBMCs, sampled after 24 months of ibrutinib treatment. This clonotype was sampled from a human donor with chronic lymphocytic leukemia. This sequence joins TRBV19 and TRBJ2-3; D is perhaps TRBD2 (5 bases). CDR3: CASSIGNLGGTDTQYF. The CDR3 nucleotides are TGTGCCAGTAGTATAGGGAACCTCGGGGGCACAGATACGCAGTATTTT.